This T cell receptor beta chain was identified during a study of graft-versus-host responses after intestinal transplantation. Overall study context: Those transplanted obtained multivisceral, liver-intestinal, or isolated intestinal grafts.

Details on this clone: No antigen is known for it.

Sequencing used immunoSEQ multiplex PCR; TCRdb keeps in-frame clones, though not all of them. The data contain about 89,000 clones, about 95% of them singletons. Study-wide results and limits: Allograft clonal ratios (graft-versus-host to host-versus-graft) were high in patients who had graft-donor T cell macrochimerism.

The clonotype was recovered from a human donor who was the organ donor for an intestinal transplant. Here the sequenced sample was unstimulated CD4+ T cells sorted from spleen or lymph node cells, taken before transplant.

CDR3 nucleotides: TGTGCCACCAGCACCTACCCGGGGCAGGGGGCCTCTGGCTACACCTTC. Translation gives CATSTYPGQGASGYTF. The chain employs TRBV15 and TRBJ1-2, with TRBD1 matching 8 bases. CDR3 length equals 16 residues. Germline trimming cut 4 bases from V and 7 bases from J; bases unmatched to any gene: 14. Per the germline V gene, CDR1 is LNHNV and CDR2 is YYDKDF (reference sequence). The full variable domain, its missing parts supplied by reference TRBV15 and TRBJ1-2, is DAMVIQNPRYQVTQFGKPVTLSCSQTLNHNVMYWYQQKSSQAPKLLFHYYDKDFNNEADTPDNFQSRRPNTSFCFLDIRSPGLGDTAMYLCATSTYPGQGASGYTFGSGTRLTVV.